In this sample, the clone carrying this T cell receptor beta chain turned up once. The antigen is not known. This entry is derived from a study of cytotoxic CD8 clonotypes in ibrutinib-treated CLL. Across the study: Partial responses totalled approximately 25 and complete responses 2; after median around 74 months, 14 remained remitted and around twelve progressed.

The CDR3 covers 18 residues. Germline V gene data show CDR1 as SQVTM and CDR2 as ANQGSEA. V lost 3 bases to trimming and J lost 0 bases; unmatched junction nucleotides: 13. Study-wide results and caveats: Public clonotypes, an uncommon group, contracted or remained stable on treatment.

This table comes from immunoSEQ multiplex PCR, and its TCRdb copy is limited to in-frame clones, with some not included. The repertoire holds 110,000 to 150,000 clones, with around three quarters as singletons. The clonotype originates from a human donor with chronic lymphocytic leukemia. Sample: PBMCs, taken after 12 months of ibrutinib treatment. The V gene is TRBV29-1, the J gene TRBJ2-1; 8 bases are a match to TRBD2. This chain's CDR3 is CSVEGGLKREFSYNEQFF. DNA of the CDR3: TGCAGCGTTGAGGGGGGTTTAAAGCGGGAGTTCTCCTACAATGAGCAGTTCTTC.